This T cell receptor beta chain emerged from a study of OX40 agonist ivuxolimab in advanced cancers. Study-level points and caveats: Clonal expansion was seen in CD4+ and CD8+ blood T cells by week 6 at 0.1 to 3.0 mg/kg.

CDR3 length equals 15 residues. Trimming took 3 bases from V and 5 from J; bases not matched to a gene: 5. Germline values: CDR1 LGHNA, CDR2 YSLEER. As regards this clone: The antigen is unknown.

Profiling relied on immunoSEQ multiplex PCR, and the TCRdb table lists in-frame clones only, not all of them. Of fewer than 120,000 clones in the sample, approximately 89% were seen once. The J gene is TRBJ2-5, the V gene TRBV4-3; 11 bases are shared with TRBD2. This sample comprised CD4+ or CD8+ T cells sorted from blood, obtained in a trial of the OX40 agonist ivuxolimab. The origin of this receptor is an adult with an advanced solid tumor such as melanoma, head and neck, liver or kidney cancer. Here the CDR3 DNA reads TGCGCCAGCAGCCAGGGCACTAGCGGGAGCGAGACCCAGTACTTC. This gives the protein CASSQGTSGSETQYF.